The TCR beta chain described here comes from a study of breast tumors, draining lymph nodes, adjacent tissues. With respect to this clonotype: Its antigen is undetermined.

TCRdb analysed the multiplex PCR reads with MiXCR anew, one entry per CDR3 protein. Of more than 50,000 distinct CDR3 sequences listed, under 55% were seen once; the top ten hold 10% to 13%. Study findings and constraints: The data were judged consistent with most tumor T cells coming from lymph node and expanding in tumor. Compared with lymph nodes, tumors were less diverse; compared with nontumor tissue, more. Tumor and nontumor repertoires were significantly more similar in luminal-like than in basal-like breast cancer. That most tumor T cells come from lymph nodes remained unproven.

The sequence came from a female donor with breast cancer. Some clones in this sample may be carry-over from other donors' samples. The sample consisted of breast tumor tissue.

CDR3 coding DNA: TGTGCCAGTAGTTCGGACAGGGAGAGCAATCAGCCCCAGCATTTT. Protein product: CASSSDRESNQPQHF. V and J are TRBV19 and TRBJ1-5; TRBD1 aligns across 8 bases. V gave up 5 bases and J gave up 1 base; unmatched junction bases: 4. There are 15 residues in the CDR3. CDR1 LNHDA and CDR2 SQIVND come from the germline V gene (reference sequence).